These 15 T cell receptor beta chains came from one sample sequenced in a study of blood T cell repertoires in COVID-19. Produced via immunoSEQ multiplex PCR; TCRdb's table is partial and in-frame only. The sample lists some 64,000 clones, around 82% occurring once. Sequencing was carried out using peripheral blood. The receptors here all came from a man aged 55 to 70 with COVID-19, enrolled during active disease.

This clone was seen a single time. J is TRBJ2-7 and V is TRBV7-3; maybe TRBD1 (5 bases). Germline lookup yields CDR1 SGHTA and CDR2 FQGTGA. V lost 2 bases, J lost 0 bases, and 8 bases lay in between. This CDR3 region has 14 residues. This CDR3 is CASSLLGHSYEQYF. DNA for the CDR3: TGTGCCAGCAGCTTACTCGGACACTCCTACGAGCAGTACTTC.

This clone occurred once. The rearrangement joins TRBV19 to TRBJ2-7, with a weak D call TRBD2 (6 bases). The germline CDR1 and CDR2 sequences are LNHDA and SQIVND (reference sequence). The CDR3 consists of 16 residues. The V and J ends lost 6 bases and 0 bases respectively, with 18 bases between them. As DNA, the CDR3 is TGTGCCAGTAGCCCCGCGGGAAGGGATGCCTCCTACGAGCAGTACTTC. It translates to CASSPAGRDASYEQYF.

This clone is a singleton in its sample. This chain joins TRBV5-4 and TRBJ2-3; a possible D gene is TRBD2 (5 bases). Germline V gene sequence: CDR1 SGHNT, CDR2 YYREEE (reference sequence). The CDR3 sequence is 15 residues long. Trimming pared 5 bases from V and 5 bases from J, leaving 18 bases between. CDR3 amino acids: CASSEGSFLLDTQYF. CDR3 DNA: TGTGCCAGCAGTGAGGGCAGCTTTTTATTAGATACGCAGTATTTT.

This rearrangement joins TRBV27 to TRBJ1-2; 9 nucleotides agree with TRBD1. CDR1 and CDR2 (germline): MNHEY, SMNVEV (reference sequence). CDR3 length: 15 amino acids. The V gene end was trimmed by 5 bases and the J gene end by 6 bases; junction bases not matched to a gene: 10. The DNA for the CDR3 is TGTGCCAGCAGTATACTCCGGGACAGGGTCGATGGCTACACCTTC. Its translation is CASSILRDRVDGYTF.

The rearrangement joins TRBV10-3 to TRBJ2-3, with 10 positions matching TRBD2. Germline CDR1 and CDR2: ENHRY and SYGVKD. V lost 0 bases to trimming and J lost 1 base; unmatched junction nucleotides: 10. The CDR3 is 19 residues long. The chain's CDR3 is CAISESGAGGPSGTDTQYF. CDR3 sequence (DNA): TGTGCCATCAGTGAGTCAGGAGCGGGAGGGCCCTCTGGCACAGATACGCAGTATTTT.

The rearrangement joins TRBV7-6 to TRBJ2-3; 11 bases map to TRBD1. V gave up 5 bases and J gave up 5 bases; unmatched junction bases: 9. Germline V gene sequence: CDR1 SGHVS, CDR2 FNYEAQ. The CDR3 covers 16 residues. CDR3 bases: TGTGCCAGCAGCCCCGGACAGGGGGCGTTAGGAGATACGCAGTATTTT. Translation gives CASSPGQGALGDTQYF.

The chain links TRBV27 to TRBJ2-1; 9 nucleotides match TRBD1. CDR1 and CDR2 from the germline V gene are MNHEY and SMNVEV (reference sequence). V trimming: 5 bases; J trimming: 5 bases; junction bases outside the gene matches: 7. The CDR3 totals 15 residues. For the CDR3, the DNA is TGTGCCAGCAGTATAGGACAGGGGAGACACAATGAGCAGTTCTTC. This gives the protein CASSIGQGRHNEQFF.

This clone was found a few times. The chain is built from TRBV28 and TRBJ1-5; 8 nucleotides align to TRBD1. CDR3 length equals 13 residues. CDR1 and CDR2 (germline): MDHEN, SYDVKM. CDR3 sequence (DNA): TGTGCAGAAGGACAGGGCCTCAATCAGCCCCAGCATTTT. Protein sequence: CAEGQGLNQPQHF.

The chain has TRBV9 and TRBJ2-2; tentative D call: TRBD2 (6 bases). The V end was cut by 4 bases, the J end by 0 bases, with 13 bases between. The V gene's germline CDR1 is SGDLS and CDR2 YYNGEE. The CDR3 is 16 residues long. The CDR3 DNA reads TGTGCCAGCAGCTCCCGGGGGACGGCGAACACCGGGGAGCTGTTTTTT. This translates into CASSSRGTANTGELFF.

This chain connects TRBV24-1 to TRBJ1-3, with D tentatively TRBD1 (6 bases). CDR1 KGHDR and CDR2 SFDVKD come from the germline V gene. V lost 4 bases to trimming and J lost 9 bases, with 12 bases between them. The CDR3 runs 13 residues. The CDR3 nucleotides read TGTGCCACCAGTGACTCCAGGGGAGCCACCATATATTTT. It encodes CATSDSRGATIYF.

This clone was observed a handful of times. The V and J genes are TRBV9 and TRBJ2-3, with 12 bases fitting TRBD2. From germline, CDR1 is SGDLS and CDR2 YYNGEE. There are 18 residues in the CDR3. V was clipped by 3 bases and J by 2 bases; unmatched bases: 10. CDR3 sequence reads: CASSAEKLAGGLTDTQYF. The CDR3 nucleotides read TGTGCCAGCAGCGCCGAAAAACTAGCGGGGGGACTCACAGATACGCAGTATTTT.

The genes are TRBV19 and TRBJ1-5; 11 bases map to TRBD1. The CDR3 length is 16 residues. V trimming: 1 base; J trimming: 5 bases; junction bases outside the gene matches: 4. Looked up from germline, CDR1 is LNHDA and CDR2 is SQIVND (reference sequence). The DNA of the CDR3 is TGTGCCAGTAGTATAGGCGGGACAGGGGGTTATCAGCCCCAGCATTTT. As protein: CASSIGGTGGYQPQHF. The full variable domain, its missing parts supplied by reference TRBV19 and TRBJ1-5, is DGGITQSPKYLFRKEGQNVTLSCEQNLNHDAMYWYRQDPGQGLRLIYYSQIVNDFQKGDIAEGYSVSREKKESFPLTVTSAQKNPTAFYLCASSIGGTGGYQPQHFGDGTRLSIL.

This chain joins TRBV18 and TRBJ2-7; the match to TRBD2 covers 9 bases. From germline, CDR1 is KGHSH and CDR2 LQKENI. The CDR3 totals 16 residues. Unmatched junction bases numbered 10, after V lost 5 bases and J lost 2 bases. Here the CDR3 reads CASSSKIAGATYEQYF. The DNA of the CDR3 is TGTGCCAGCTCATCGAAGATAGCGGGAGCGACCTACGAGCAGTACTTC. Using reference TRBV18 and TRBJ2-7 for the parts outside the CDR3, the full variable domain is NAGVMQNPRHLVRRRGQEARLRCSPMKGHSHVYWYRQLPEEGLKFMVYLQKENIIDESGMPKERFSAEFPKEGPSILRIQQVVRGDSAAYFCASSSKIAGATYEQYFGPGTRLTVT.

The rearrangement uses TRBV7-9 and TRBJ1-5, with D hard to call. V was trimmed by 0 bases and J by 5 bases, leaving 5 bases between them. The CDR3 has 13 amino acids. Germline V gives CDR1 SEHNR, CDR2 FQNEAQ (reference sequence). CDR3 loop: CASSLAEYQPQHF. Here the CDR3 DNA reads TGTGCCAGCAGCTTAGCTGAGTATCAGCCCCAGCATTTT. The full variable domain, with the rest looked up from reference TRBV7-9 and TRBJ1-5, is DTGVSQNPRHKITKRGQNVTFRCDPISEHNRLYWYRQTLGQGPEFLTYFQNEAQLEKSRLLSDRFSAERPKGSFSTLEIQRTEQGDSAMYLCASSLAEYQPQHFGDGTRLSIL.

V and J are TRBV2 and TRBJ1-2; 9 nucleotides match TRBD1. V lost 0 bases, J lost 8 bases, and 4 bases stayed unmatched. The CDR3 extends over 14 amino acids. The germline V gene has CDR1 SNHLY and CDR2 FYNNEI. CDR3 protein: CASSEAVTGGGYTF. In nucleotides, the CDR3 is TGTGCCAGCAGTGAAGCGGTGACAGGGGGGGGCTACACCTTC.